There are many counts of the clone carrying this TCR beta chain. The read falls 3 residues short of the CDR3 end, and the missing part is taken from the germline J gene. CVID and control samples used equivalent genomic DNA input. Assay: immunoSEQ multiplex PCR; the TCRdb copy retains only in-frame clones and omits some. The profile covers some 40,000 clones, none occurring a single time. This CDR3 comprises 14 residues. V shed 3 bases and J shed 4 bases, with 10 bases lying between them. The germline gives CDR1 SGDLS, CDR2 YYNGEE. The data were obtained in a study of T cell clonality in common variable immunodeficiency.

The sequence came from a person aged 18-69 years in good health. Sequences were obtained from peripheral blood mononuclear cells. The chain is built from TRBV9 and TRBJ2-2; D may be TRBD1 (5 bases). Incomplete CDR3 DNA: TGTGCCAGCAGCGCGGTCCAGGGCACCGGGGAG. As protein: CASSAVQGTGE. The whole CDR3 region reads CASSAVQGTGELFF.